Given below is one T cell receptor (beta chain) in context. Profiling relied on immunoSEQ multiplex PCR, and the TCRdb table lists in-frame clones only, not all of them. The data contain 25,000 to 35,000 clones, around 86% of them singletons. This CDR3 has 13 amino acids. From germline, CDR1 is MGHRA and CDR2 YSYEKL. The germline V and J ends were trimmed by 1 base and 1 base, with 2 bases remaining between them. The data derive from a study of OX40 agonist ivuxolimab in advanced cancers. This sequence was found in an adult with an advanced solid tumor such as melanoma, head and neck, liver or kidney cancer. This sequence joins TRBV4-1 and TRBJ1-5; D uncertain. The starting material was CD4+ or CD8+ T cells sorted from blood, obtained in a trial of the OX40 agonist ivuxolimab. The DNA of the CDR3 is TGCGCCAGCAGCCAAGGAAGCAATCAGCCCCAGCATTTT. Translation gives CASSQGSNQPQHF.